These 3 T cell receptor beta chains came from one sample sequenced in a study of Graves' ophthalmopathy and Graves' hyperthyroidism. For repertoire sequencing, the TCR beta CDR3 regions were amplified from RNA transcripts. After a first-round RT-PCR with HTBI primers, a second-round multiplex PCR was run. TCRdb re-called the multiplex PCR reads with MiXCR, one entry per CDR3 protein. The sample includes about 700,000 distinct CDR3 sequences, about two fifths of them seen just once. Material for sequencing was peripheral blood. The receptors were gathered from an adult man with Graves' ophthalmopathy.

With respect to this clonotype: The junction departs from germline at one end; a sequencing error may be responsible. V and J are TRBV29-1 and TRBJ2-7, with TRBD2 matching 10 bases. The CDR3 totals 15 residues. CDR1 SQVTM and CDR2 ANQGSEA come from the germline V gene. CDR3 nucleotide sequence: TGCAGCGTTGTCGCTAGCGGGGGTGTTACCGGGGAGCTGTACTTC. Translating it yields CSVVASGGVTGELYF.

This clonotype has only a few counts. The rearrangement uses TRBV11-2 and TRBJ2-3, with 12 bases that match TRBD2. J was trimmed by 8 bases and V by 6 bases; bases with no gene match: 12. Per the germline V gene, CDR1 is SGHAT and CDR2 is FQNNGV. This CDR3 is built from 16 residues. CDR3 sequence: CASSETSGGSFATQYF. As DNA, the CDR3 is TGTGCCAGCAGTGAGACTAGCGGGGGTTCGTTTGCTACGCAGTATTTT.

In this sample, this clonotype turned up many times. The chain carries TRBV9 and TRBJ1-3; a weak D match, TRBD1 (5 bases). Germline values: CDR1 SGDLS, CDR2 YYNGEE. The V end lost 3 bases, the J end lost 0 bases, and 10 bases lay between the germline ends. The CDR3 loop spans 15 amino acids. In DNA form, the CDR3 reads TGTGCCAGCAGCGGCCGACAGATCTCTGGAAACACCATATATTTT. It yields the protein CASSGRQISGNTIYF.